The TCR beta chain described here comes from a study of human T cells and chemical hapten exposure. The CDR3 consists of 15 residues. V was shortened by 6 bases and J by 4 bases, with 16 bases between the two germline ends. Time point of the sample: patch test 2, 6 weeks after DPC sensitization. The sample's treatment: therapeutic diphenylcyclopropenone sensitization with weekly scalp DPC. TCRdb fed the RACE reads into MiXCR, producing one record per CDR3 protein. The sample carries some 88,000 distinct CDR3 sequences, approximately 11% recorded once. This clonotype was found many times. The clonotype comes from a man aged 35 to 55 with alopecia areata. Some clones in this sample may be carry-over from other donors' samples. The chain has TRBV12-3 or TRBV12-4 and TRBJ2-1; D gene ambiguous. The source material was whole blood, sampled in connection with sensitization to the hapten diphenylcyclopropenone (DPC). Here the CDR3 DNA reads TGTGCCAGCAGCCCCAGGACGTACCGTTACAATGAGCAGTTCTTC. This gives the protein CASSPRTYRYNEQFF.